One and the same sample provided the 10 T cell receptor beta chains below, sequenced in a study of read filtering for tumor transcriptome and immune sequencing. Molecular barcoded adaptors covering alpha/delta and beta/gamma chains were used on approximately 400 ng RNA. TCRdb reprocessed the reads with MiXCR, giving one entry per CDR3 protein. This table holds 120,000 or so distinct CDR3 sequences, around 13% found once. Sample: a population of CD138-negative cells sorted from bone marrow. Receptor source: a donor aged 40 or older with multiple myeloma.

The genes are TRBV10-2 and TRBJ2-5; D remains unclear. Deletions cut 3 bases from V and 5 bases from J, with 13 bases between. The CDR3 length is 14 residues. Germline CDR1 and CDR2: WSHSY and SAAADI. The CDR3 DNA reads TGCGCCAGCAGTGATTGGGGTACCGGGGAGACCCAGTACTTC. Residues: CASSDWGTGETQYF.

This clonotype was counted at least ten times. The chain combines TRBV4-1 with TRBJ2-2; D perhaps matches TRBD1 (5 bases). Germline V gene sequence: CDR1 MGHRA, CDR2 YSYEKL. With 1 base removed from V and 6 bases from J, the gap between germline ends came to 6 bases. The CDR3 has 13 residues. CDR3 residues: CASSQAGSGELFF. The DNA of the CDR3 is TGCGCCAGCAGCCAAGCAGGGTCCGGGGAGCTGTTTTTT.

The chain recombines TRBV30 with TRBJ2-2, with D perhaps being TRBD1 or TRBD2 (5 bases each). The germline V gene has CDR1 GTSNPN and CDR2 SVGIG (reference sequence). V was pared by 1 base and J by 0 bases, with 12 bases between. CDR3 length equals 16 residues. CDR3 residues: CAWSALGAANTGELFF. The CDR3 coding sequence is TGTGCCTGGAGTGCCCTCGGGGCGGCGAACACCGGGGAGCTGTTTTTT.

At least ten counts were recorded for this clonotype. This chain joins TRBV2 and TRBJ2-5, with TRBD2 matching over 10 bases. The V gene's germline CDR1 is SNHLY and CDR2 FYNNEI. CDR3 length: 16 amino acids. V shed 7 bases and J 2 bases; nucleotides not matched to a gene: 10. The CDR3 sequence is CASKREVAGGQETQYF. CDR3 DNA sequence: TGTGCCAGCAAGAGAGAGGTAGCGGGGGGTCAAGAGACCCAGTACTTC.

Many counts were recorded for this clonotype. The V and J genes are TRBV20-1 and TRBJ2-3; D is perhaps TRBD2 (5 bases). V was shortened by 6 bases and J by 2 bases, with 15 bases between the two germline ends. The CDR3 has 14 amino acids. Germline V gene sequence: CDR1 DFQATT, CDR2 SNEGSKA (reference sequence). The chain's CDR3 is CSAPGWATTDTQYF. CDR3 DNA sequence: TGCAGTGCGCCGGGGTGGGCAACCACAGATACGCAGTATTTT.

This clonotype has ten or more counts. This chain links TRBV29-1 with TRBJ1-2; 7 positions agree with TRBD1. V dropped 3 bases and J dropped 1; count of bases not matched to a gene: 2. The CDR3 extends over 13 amino acids. The germline CDR1 and CDR2 sequences are SQVTM and ANQGSEA. CDR3 DNA: TGCAGCGTTGAGGACAGGATTAACTATGGCTACACCTTC. Translation gives CSVEDRINYGYTF.

The sample holds many counts of this clonotype. This chain links TRBV12-3 or TRBV12-4 with TRBJ2-1, with D tentatively TRBD1 or TRBD2 (6 bases each). The CDR3 consists of 15 residues. V lost 1 base, J lost 8 bases, and 15 bases lay in between. In nucleotides, the CDR3 is TGTGCCAGCAGTTTAGGATTAGGGGGAGGCCATGAGCAGTTCTTC. Translated: CASSLGLGGGHEQFF.

For this clonotype: The final CDR3 position lacks the conserved phenylalanine or tryptophan, pointing to a likely read error. This sequence joins TRBV10-2 and TRBJ1-1; TRBD1 might be the D (6 bases). Trimming cost V 7 bases and J 2 bases, with 11 bases left between them. This CDR3 is built from 13 residues. CDR1 is WSHSY, CDR2 SAAADI, per germline. The CDR3 DNA follows: TGCGCCAGCATTGACAGGAGTAACACTGAAGCTTTCATT. Its protein product is CASIDRSNTEAFI.

The sample holds a few counts of this clonotype. The chain carries TRBV4-1 and TRBJ2-5; possibly TRBD2 for D (5 bases). Germline V gives CDR1 MGHRA, CDR2 YSYEKL. The CDR3 is made up of 16 amino acids. V gave up 0 bases and J gave up 9 bases, with 20 bases separating them. CDR3 DNA: TGCGCCAGCAGCCAAGAGTTGGGTCCGGCGGGCGAGGCCCAGTACTTC. Amino acids: CASSQELGPAGEAQYF.

This clonotype was observed a single time. This probably arose from a read error, given a far larger clone one base away. The chain uses TRBV10-2 and TRBJ1-4; 7 bases map to TRBD1. With the DNA end fitting TRBJ2-3 better, the J assignment may be wrong. Germline V lookup: CDR1 WSHSY, CDR2 SAAADI. The CDR3 runs to 14 residues. The CDR3 loop is CASGEGQNTNTQYF. The CDR3 DNA reads TGCGCCAGCGGAGAGGGACAGAACACAAATACGCAGTATTTT.